This T cell receptor beta chain was retrieved from a study of Graves' ophthalmopathy and Graves' hyperthyroidism. The hyperthyroidism patients had a new diagnosis of under 2 months' duration and were aged 18 to 65. Physicians reached a diagnosis by relying on clinical symptoms, serum thyroxine, TRAb, thyroid ultrasound and orbital computed tomography. TCR beta CDR3 amplification used RNA transcripts. HTBI primers primed a first-round RT-PCR, and a second-round multiplex PCR followed. TCRdb re-called the multiplex PCR reads through MiXCR, storing one row per CDR3 protein. The sample yields a few hundred thousand distinct CDR3 sequences, about a sixth seen once. The length of the CDR3 is 15 residues. Trimming cost V 3 bases and J 3 bases; bases outside gene matches: 7. Per the germline V gene, CDR1 is DFQATT and CDR2 is SNEGSKA (reference sequence). Many counts were recorded for this clonotype.

The clonotype originates from an adult woman with stable Graves' hyperthyroidism. The genes are TRBV20-1 and TRBJ2-2; TRBD2 aligns across 7 bases. Sequencing was performed on peripheral blood. The CDR3: CSASGPREDTGELFF. CDR3 nucleotide sequence: TGCAGTGCTAGTGGCCCACGGGAGGACACCGGGGAGCTGTTTTTT.